What follows is one T cell receptor (beta chain) and its context. Profiling relied on immunoSEQ multiplex PCR, and the TCRdb table lists in-frame clones only, not all of them. This sample has more than 350,000 clones, with around 90% found just once. Trimming cost V 10 bases and J 8 bases, with 15 bases left between them. The germline gives CDR1 LNHDA, CDR2 SQIVND (reference sequence). The CDR3 extends over 13 amino acids. This sample was included in a study of blood T cell repertoires in COVID-19. This chain joins TRBV19 and TRBJ1-6; D ambiguous. The sequence came from a woman in her 30s with COVID-19, enrolled during active disease. The specimen sequenced was peripheral blood. CDR3 DNA: TGTGCCACCCAGGATCATCGAGATTCACCCCTCCACTTT. It encodes CATQDHRDSPLHF.